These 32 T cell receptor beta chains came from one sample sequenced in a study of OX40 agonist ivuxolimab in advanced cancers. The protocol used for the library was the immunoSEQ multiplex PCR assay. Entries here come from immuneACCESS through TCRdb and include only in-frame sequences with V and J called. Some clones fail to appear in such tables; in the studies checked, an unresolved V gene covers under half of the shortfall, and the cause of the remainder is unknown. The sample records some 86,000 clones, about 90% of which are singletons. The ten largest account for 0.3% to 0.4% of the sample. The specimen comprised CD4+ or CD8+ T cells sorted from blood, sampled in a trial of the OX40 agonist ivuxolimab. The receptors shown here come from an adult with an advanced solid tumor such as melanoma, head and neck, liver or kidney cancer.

The CDR3 is CASSLRGTHSNQPQHF. CDR3 coding DNA: TGTGCCAGCAGCTTGCGGGGTACCCATAGCAATCAGCCCCAGCATTTT. The rearrangement joins TRBV5-6 to TRBJ1-5; D unresolved. V gave up 1 base and J gave up 0 bases, with 11 bases separating them. The CDR3 contains 16 residues. Germline loops: CDR1 SGHDT, CDR2 YYEEEE.

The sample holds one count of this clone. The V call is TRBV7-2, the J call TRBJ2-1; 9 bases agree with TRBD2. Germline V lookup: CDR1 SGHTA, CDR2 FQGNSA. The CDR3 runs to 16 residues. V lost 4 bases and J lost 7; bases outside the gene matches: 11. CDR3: CASSSRSRAGGNEQFF. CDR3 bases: TGTGCCAGCAGCTCGCGGAGTAGAGCGGGGGGAAATGAGCAGTTCTTC. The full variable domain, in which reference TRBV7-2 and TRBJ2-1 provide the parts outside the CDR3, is GAGVSQSPSNKVTEKGKDVELRCDPISGHTALYWYRQSLGQGLEFLIYFQGNSAPDKSGLPSDRFSAERTGGSVSTLTIQRTQQEDSAVYLCASSSRSRAGGNEQFFGPGTRLTVL.

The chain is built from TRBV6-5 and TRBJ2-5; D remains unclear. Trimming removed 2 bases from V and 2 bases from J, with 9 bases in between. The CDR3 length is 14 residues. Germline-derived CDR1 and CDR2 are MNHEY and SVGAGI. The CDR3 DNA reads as TGTGCCAGCAGTTACGCCTGGGGTCAAGAGACCCAGTACTTC. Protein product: CASSYAWGQETQYF.

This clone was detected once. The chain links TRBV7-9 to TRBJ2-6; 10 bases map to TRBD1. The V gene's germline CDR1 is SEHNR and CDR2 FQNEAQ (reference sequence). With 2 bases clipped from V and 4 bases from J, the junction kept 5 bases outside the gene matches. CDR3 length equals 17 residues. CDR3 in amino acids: CASSLFGQGVGANVLTF. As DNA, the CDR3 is TGTGCCAGCAGCTTATTTGGACAGGGGGTCGGGGCCAACGTCCTGACTTTC.

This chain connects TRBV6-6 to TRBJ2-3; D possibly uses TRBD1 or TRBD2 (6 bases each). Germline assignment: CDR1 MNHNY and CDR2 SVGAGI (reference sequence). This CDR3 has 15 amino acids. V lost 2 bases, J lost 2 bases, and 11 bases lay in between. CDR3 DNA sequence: TGTGCCAGCAGTTACGCCGGGGGCTACACAGATACGCAGTATTTT. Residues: CASSYAGGYTDTQYF.

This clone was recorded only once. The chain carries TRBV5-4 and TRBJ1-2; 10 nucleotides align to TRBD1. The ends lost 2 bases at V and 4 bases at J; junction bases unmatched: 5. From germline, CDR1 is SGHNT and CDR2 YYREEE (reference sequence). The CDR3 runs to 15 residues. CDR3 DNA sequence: TGTGCCAGCAGCTTAGCCGGGACAGGGGCCTATGGCTACACCTTC. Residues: CASSLAGTGAYGYTF.

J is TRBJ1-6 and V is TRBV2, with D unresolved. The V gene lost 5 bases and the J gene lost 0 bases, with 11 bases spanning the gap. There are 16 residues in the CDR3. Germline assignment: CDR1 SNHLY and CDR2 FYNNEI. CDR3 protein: CASSFGGSSYNSPLHF. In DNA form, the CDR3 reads TGTGCCAGCAGTTTTGGCGGCAGCTCCTATAATTCACCCCTCCACTTT. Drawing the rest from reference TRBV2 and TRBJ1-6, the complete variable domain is EPEVTQTPSHQVTQMGQEVILRCVPISNHLYFYWYRQILGQKVEFLVSFYNNEISEKSEIFDDQFSVERPDGSNFTLKIRSTKLEDSAMYFCASSFGGSSYNSPLHFGNGTRLTVT.

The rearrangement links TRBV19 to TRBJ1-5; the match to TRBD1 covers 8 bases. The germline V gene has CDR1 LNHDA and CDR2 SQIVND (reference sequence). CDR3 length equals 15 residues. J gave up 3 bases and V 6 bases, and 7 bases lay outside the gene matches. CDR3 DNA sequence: TGTGCCAGTAGGAGACAGGGGAGCGACAATCAGCCCCAGCATTTT. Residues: CASRRQGSDNQPQHF.

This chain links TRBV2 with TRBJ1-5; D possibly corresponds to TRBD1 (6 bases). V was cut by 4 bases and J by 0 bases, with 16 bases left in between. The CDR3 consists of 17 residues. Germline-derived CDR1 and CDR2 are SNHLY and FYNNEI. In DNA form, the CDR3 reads TGTGCCAGCAGTGCTGCCCAAGGGGGGTTTAGCAATCAGCCCCAGCATTTT. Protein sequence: CASSAAQGGFSNQPQHF.

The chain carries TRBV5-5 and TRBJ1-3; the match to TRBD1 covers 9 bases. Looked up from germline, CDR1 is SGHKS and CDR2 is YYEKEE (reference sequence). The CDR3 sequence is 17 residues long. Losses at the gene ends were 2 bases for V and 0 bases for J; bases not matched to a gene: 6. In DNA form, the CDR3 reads TGTGCCAGCAGCTTCAGGACAGGGGTCTCCTCTGGAAACACCATATATTTT. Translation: CASSFRTGVSSGNTIYF.

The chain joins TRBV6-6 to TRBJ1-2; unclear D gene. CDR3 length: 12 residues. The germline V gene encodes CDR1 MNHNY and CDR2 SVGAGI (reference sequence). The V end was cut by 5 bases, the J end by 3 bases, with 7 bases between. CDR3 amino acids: CASSPEDYGYTF. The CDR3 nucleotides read TGTGCCAGCAGTCCCGAGGACTATGGCTACACCTTC.

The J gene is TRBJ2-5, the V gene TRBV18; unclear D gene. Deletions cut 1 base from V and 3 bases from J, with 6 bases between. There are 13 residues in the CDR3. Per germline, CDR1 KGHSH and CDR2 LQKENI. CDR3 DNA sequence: TGTGCCAGCTCACCACGGGAAGAAGAGACCCAGTACTTC. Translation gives CASSPREEETQYF.

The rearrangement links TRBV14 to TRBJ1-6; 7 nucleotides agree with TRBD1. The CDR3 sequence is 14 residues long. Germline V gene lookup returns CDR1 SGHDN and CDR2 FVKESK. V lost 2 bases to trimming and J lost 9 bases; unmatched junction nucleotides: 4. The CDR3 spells CASSQTTGVSPLHF. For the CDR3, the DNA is TGTGCCAGCAGCCAAACCACAGGGGTTTCACCCCTCCACTTT.

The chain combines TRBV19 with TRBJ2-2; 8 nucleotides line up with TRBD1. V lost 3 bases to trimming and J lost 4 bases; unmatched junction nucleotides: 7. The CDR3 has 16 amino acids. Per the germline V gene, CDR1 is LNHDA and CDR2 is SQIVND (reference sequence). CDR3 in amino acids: CASSMGSGTGTGELFF. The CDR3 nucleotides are TGTGCCAGTAGTATGGGGTCCGGGACAGGCACCGGGGAGCTGTTTTTT.

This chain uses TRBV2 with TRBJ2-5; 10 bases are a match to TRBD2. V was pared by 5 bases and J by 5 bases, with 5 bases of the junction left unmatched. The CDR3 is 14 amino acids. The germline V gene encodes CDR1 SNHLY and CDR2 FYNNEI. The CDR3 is CASSPGLAFETQYF. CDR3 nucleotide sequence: TGTGCCAGCAGTCCGGGACTAGCGTTCGAGACCCAGTACTTC.

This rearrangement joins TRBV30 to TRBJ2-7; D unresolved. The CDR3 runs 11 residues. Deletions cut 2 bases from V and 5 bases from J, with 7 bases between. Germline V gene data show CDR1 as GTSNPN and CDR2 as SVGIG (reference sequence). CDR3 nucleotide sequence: TGTGCCTGGAGTCGGTGGGACGAGCAGTACTTC. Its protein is CAWSRWDEQYF.

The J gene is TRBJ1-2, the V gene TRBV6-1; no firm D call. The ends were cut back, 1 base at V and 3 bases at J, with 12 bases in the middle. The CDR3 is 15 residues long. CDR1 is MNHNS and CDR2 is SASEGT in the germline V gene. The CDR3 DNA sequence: TGTGCCAGCAGTGAAGTGGCCGACGCGTACTATGGCTACACCTTC. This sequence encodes CASSEVADAYYGYTF.

The CDR3 DNA reads as TGCAGCGTTGAAGACCCTGCCTCGGGGCCAGCCTACGAGCAGTACTTC. Translating gives CSVEDPASGPAYEQYF. The rearrangement uses TRBV29-1 and TRBJ2-7, with D possibly called TRBD1 or TRBD2 (5 bases each). Trimming removed 0 bases from V and 2 bases from J, with 17 bases in between. Germline CDR1 and CDR2: SQVTM and ANQGSEA. This CDR3 region has 16 residues.

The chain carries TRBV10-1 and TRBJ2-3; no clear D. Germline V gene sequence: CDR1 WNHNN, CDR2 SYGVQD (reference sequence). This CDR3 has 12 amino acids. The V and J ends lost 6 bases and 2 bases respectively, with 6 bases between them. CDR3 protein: CASSPNTDTQYF. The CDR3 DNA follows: TGCGCCAGCAGCCCCAACACAGATACGCAGTATTTT.

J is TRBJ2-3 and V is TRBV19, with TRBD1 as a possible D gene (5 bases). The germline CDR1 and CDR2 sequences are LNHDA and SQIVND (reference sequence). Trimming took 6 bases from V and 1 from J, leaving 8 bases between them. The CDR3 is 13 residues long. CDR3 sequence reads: CASSKTGTDTQYF. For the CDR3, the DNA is TGTGCCAGTAGCAAGACAGGCACAGATACGCAGTATTTT.

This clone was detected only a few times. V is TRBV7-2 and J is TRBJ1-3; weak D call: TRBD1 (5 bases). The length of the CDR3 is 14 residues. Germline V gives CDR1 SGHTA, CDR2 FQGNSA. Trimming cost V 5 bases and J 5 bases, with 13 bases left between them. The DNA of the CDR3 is TGTGCCAGCAGCCCAGGACAAAACCGAAACACCATATATTTT. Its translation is CASSPGQNRNTIYF.

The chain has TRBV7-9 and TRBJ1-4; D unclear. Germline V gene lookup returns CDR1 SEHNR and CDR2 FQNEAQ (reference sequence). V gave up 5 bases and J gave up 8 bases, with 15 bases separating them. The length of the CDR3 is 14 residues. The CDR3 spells CASSAPERREKLFF. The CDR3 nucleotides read TGTGCCAGCAGCGCCCCTGAAAGGAGAGAAAAACTGTTTTTT.

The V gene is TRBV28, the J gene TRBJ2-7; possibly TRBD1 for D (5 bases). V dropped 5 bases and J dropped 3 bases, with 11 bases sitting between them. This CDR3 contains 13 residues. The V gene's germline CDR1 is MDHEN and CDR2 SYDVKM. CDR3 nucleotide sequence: TGTGCCAGCAGTCAGGGAAGGGGCTACGAGCAGTACGTC. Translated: CASSQGRGYEQYV.

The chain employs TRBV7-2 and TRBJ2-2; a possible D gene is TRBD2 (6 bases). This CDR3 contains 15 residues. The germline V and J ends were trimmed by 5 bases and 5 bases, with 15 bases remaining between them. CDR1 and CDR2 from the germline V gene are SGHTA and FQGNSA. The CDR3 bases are TGTGCCAGCAGCCAGGCGAGAAGCGGGACCGGGGAGCTGTTTTTT. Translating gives CASSQARSGTGELFF.

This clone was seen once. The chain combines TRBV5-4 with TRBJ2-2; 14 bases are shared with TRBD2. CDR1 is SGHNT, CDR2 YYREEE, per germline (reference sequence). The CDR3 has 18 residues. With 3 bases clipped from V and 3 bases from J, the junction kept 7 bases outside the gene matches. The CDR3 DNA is TGTGCCAGCAGCTCCCCTGGACTAGCGGGGGGATACACCGGGGAGCTGTTTTTT. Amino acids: CASSSPGLAGGYTGELFF.

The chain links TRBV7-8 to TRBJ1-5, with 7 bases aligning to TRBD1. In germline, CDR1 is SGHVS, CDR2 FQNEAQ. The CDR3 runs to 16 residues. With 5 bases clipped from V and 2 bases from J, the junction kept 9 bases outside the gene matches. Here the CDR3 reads CASSLLDRDGNQPQHF. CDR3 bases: TGTGCCAGCAGCCTACTTGACAGGGATGGCAATCAGCCCCAGCATTTT.

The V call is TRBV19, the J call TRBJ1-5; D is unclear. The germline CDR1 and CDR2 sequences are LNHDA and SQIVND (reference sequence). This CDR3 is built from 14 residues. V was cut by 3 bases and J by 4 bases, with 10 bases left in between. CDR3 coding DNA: TGTGCCAGTAGTATGGGCAGGCTTAATCAGCCCCAGCATTTT. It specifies CASSMGRLNQPQHF.

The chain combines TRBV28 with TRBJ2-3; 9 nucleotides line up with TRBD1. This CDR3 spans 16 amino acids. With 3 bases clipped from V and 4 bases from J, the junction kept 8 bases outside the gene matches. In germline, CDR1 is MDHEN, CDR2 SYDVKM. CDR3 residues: CASSFSPGQGPDTQYF. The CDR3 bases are TGTGCCAGCAGTTTCTCGCCGGGACAGGGCCCAGATACGCAGTATTTT.

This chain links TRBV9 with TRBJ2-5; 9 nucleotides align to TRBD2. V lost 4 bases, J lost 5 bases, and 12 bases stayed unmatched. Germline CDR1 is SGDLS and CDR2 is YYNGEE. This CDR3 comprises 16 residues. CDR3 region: CASSPWVAGVKETQYF. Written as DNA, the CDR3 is TGTGCCAGCAGCCCCTGGGTAGCGGGGGTCAAGGAGACCCAGTACTTC.

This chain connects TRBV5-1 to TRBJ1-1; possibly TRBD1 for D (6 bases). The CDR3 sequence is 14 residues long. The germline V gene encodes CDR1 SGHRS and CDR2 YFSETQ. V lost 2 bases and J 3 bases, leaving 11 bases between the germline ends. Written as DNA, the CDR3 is TGCGCCAGCAGCTTTTCAGGGGCGGACACTGAAGCTTTCTTT. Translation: CASSFSGADTEAFF.

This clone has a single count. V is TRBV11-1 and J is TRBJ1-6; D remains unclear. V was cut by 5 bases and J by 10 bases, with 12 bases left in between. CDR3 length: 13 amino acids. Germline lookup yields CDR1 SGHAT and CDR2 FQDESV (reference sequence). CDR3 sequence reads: CASSPGVDSPLHF. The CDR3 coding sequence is TGTGCCAGCAGCCCGGGCGTTGACTCACCCCTCCACTTT. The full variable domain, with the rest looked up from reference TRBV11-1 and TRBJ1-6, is EAEVAQSPRYKITEKSQAVAFWCDPISGHATLYWYRQILGQGPELLVQFQDESVVDDSQLPKDRFSAERLKGVDSTLKIQPAELGDSAMYLCASSPGVDSPLHFGNGTRLTVT.

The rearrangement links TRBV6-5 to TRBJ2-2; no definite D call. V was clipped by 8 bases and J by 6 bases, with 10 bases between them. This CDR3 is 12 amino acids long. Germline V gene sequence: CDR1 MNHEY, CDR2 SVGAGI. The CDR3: CASGSGPGELFF. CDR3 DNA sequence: TGTGCCAGCGGGTCGGGTCCCGGGGAGCTGTTTTTT.